This TCR beta chain was retrieved from a study of blood T cells in healthy people across ages. The ends lost 5 bases at V and 6 bases at J; junction bases unmatched: 9. Germline V lookup: CDR1 SGHTA, CDR2 FQGNSA. CDR3 length: 14 residues. With a J-beta primer mix and a sample-barcoded 5' primer, a second PCR ran roughly 6 to 11 cycles. A single record per CDR3 protein comes from TCRdb applying MiXCR to the 5' RACE reads. The sample contains about 640,000 distinct CDR3 sequences, 45% to 65% of which appear only once. The specimen was blood. This chain uses TRBV7-2 with TRBJ1-2; 7 bases align to TRBD1. The receptor's source is a man in his fifties or sixties in good health. The CDR3 sequence: CASSPPATGNGYTF. In DNA, the CDR3 is TGTGCCAGCAGCCCTCCGGCGACAGGGAATGGCTACACCTTC.